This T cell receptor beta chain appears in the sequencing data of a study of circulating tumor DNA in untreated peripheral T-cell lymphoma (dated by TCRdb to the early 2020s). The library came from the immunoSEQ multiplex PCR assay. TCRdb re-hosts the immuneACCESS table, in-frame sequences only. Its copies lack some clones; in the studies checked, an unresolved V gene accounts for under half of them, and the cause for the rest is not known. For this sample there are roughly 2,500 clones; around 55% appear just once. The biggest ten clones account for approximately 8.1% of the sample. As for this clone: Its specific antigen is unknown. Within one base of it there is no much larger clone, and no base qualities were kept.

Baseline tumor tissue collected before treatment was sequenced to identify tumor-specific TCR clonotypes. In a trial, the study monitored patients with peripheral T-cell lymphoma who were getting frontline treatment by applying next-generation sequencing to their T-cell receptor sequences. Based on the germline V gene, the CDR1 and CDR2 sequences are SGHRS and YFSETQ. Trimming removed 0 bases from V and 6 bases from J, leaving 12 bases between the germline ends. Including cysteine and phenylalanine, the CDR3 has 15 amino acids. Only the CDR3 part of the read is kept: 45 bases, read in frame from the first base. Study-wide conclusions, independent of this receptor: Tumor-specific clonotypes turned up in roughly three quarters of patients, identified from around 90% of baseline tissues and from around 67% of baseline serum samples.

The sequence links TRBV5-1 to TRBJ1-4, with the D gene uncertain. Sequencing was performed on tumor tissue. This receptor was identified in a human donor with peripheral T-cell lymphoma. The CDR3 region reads CASSLERRPDEKLFF. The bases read TGCGCCAGCAGCTTGGAACGGAGGCCGGATGAAAAACTGTTTTTT. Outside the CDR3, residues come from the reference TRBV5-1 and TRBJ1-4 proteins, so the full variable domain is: KAGVTQTPRYLIKTRGQQVTLSCSPISGHRSVSWYQQTPGQGLQFLFEYFSETQRNKGNFPGRFSGRQFSNSRSEMNVSTLELGDSALYLCASSLERRPDEKLFFGSGTQLSVL.